This TCR beta chain stems from a study of T cell responses to AZD1222 COVID-19 vaccine. On this clone itself: Its antigen remains unknown.

Data came from immunoSEQ multiplex PCR; TCRdb stores just in-frame clones and leaves some out. The sample holds around 100,000 clones, 70% to 90% seen once. Study outcomes and limitations: Researchers took repertoire samples only after the peak T cell response had come. Researchers report vaccine-associated CD4 TCRs spanning spike, with dominance at 160-218 and 743-854. In a largely white British group with more females than males, clonal diversity was possibly underestimated.

Doses given second, at about 4 or about 12 weeks, were pooled. The clonotype comes from an adult who received the AZD1222 COVID-19 vaccine. The sample here was peripheral blood, taken 28 days after the second AZD1222 dose.

The CDR3 here is CASSFSTDTQYF. CDR3 sequence (DNA): TGCGCCAGCAGCTTTAGCACAGATACGCAGTATTTT. This chain uses TRBV5-1 with TRBJ2-3; the D is unclear. CDR1 is SGHRS and CDR2 is YFSETQ in the germline V gene. The V gene lost 2 bases and the J gene lost 0 bases, with 1 base spanning the gap. CDR3 length: 12 residues.